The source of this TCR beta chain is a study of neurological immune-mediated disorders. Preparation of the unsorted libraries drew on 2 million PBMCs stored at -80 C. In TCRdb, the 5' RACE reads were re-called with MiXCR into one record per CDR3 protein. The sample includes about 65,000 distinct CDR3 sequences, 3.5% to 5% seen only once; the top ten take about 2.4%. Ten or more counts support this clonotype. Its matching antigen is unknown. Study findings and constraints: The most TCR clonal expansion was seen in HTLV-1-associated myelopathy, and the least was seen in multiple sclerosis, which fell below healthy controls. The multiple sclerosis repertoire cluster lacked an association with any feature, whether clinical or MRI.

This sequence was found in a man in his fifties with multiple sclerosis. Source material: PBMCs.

The CDR3 nucleotides are TGTGCCAGCAGCGAGATCGGGGGTCAAAAAGAGACCCAGTACTTC. It is translated as CASSEIGGQKETQYF. The chain links TRBV5-5 to TRBJ2-5; a weak D match, TRBD2 (6 bases). The germline gives CDR1 SGHKS, CDR2 YYEKEE (reference sequence). The CDR3 sequence is 15 residues long. The V gene lost 4 bases and the J gene lost 3 bases, with 16 bases spanning the gap.